This is a list of T cell receptor beta chains from one sample in a study of blood T cell repertoires in COVID-19. Clones were read by immunoSEQ multiplex PCR, and TCRdb kept only the in-frame ones, dropping some. The sample shows approximately 150,000 clones, about 88% of them seen only once. Material for sequencing was peripheral blood. The source of these receptors is a human donor with COVID-19, enrolled during active disease. The donor label of this sample is uncertain. Each CDR3 is given with its conserved first and last residue. D genes are given only for firm matches. Rows give clone size only sometimes, using once, few, many, or a class for an expanded clone.

cdr3_aa: CASSPRVRDNEQFF
cdr3_nt: TGTGCCAGCAGCCCCCGGGTGCGGGACAATGAGCAGTTCTTC
d_call: .
j_call: TRBJ2-1
v_call: TRBV14
clone_size: .

cdr3_aa: CASSKLGTGAGNTIYF
cdr3_nt: TGTGCCAGCAGCAAACTTGGGACAGGGGCGGGAAACACCATATATTTT
d_call: TRBD1
j_call: TRBJ1-3
v_call: TRBV7-8
clone_size: .

cdr3_aa: CASSFGWLGQSNSPLHF
cdr3_nt: TGTGCCAGCAGCTTTGGGTGGTTGGGGCAGAGTAATTCACCCCTCCACTTT
d_call: .
j_call: TRBJ1-6
v_call: TRBV7-9
clone_size: many

cdr3_aa: CASSQVGTDNSPLHF
cdr3_nt: TGCGCCAGCAGCCAAGTCGGGACAGATAATTCACCCCTCCACTTT
d_call: TRBD1
j_call: TRBJ1-6
v_call: TRBV4-1
clone_size: .

cdr3_aa: CASRPREDSYEQYF
cdr3_nt: TGTGCCAGCAGGCCGCGGGAGGATTCCTACGAGCAGTACTTC
d_call: TRBD2
j_call: TRBJ2-7
v_call: TRBV7-9
clone_size: many

cdr3_aa: CSVEERGGHTEAFF
cdr3_nt: TGCAGCGTTGAAGAACGGGGGGGCCACACTGAAGCTTTCTTT
d_call: .
j_call: TRBJ1-1
v_call: TRBV29-1
clone_size: .

cdr3_aa: CAWKEGPYNEQFF
cdr3_nt: TGTGCCTGGAAAGAGGGCCCCTACAATGAGCAGTTCTTC
d_call: .
j_call: TRBJ2-1
v_call: TRBV30
clone_size: .

cdr3_aa: CAINRDSGNTIYF
cdr3_nt: TGTGCCATCAACAGGGACTCTGGAAACACCATATATTTT
d_call: .
j_call: TRBJ1-3
v_call: TRBV10-3
clone_size: few

cdr3_aa: CASSTQSRPNQPQHF
cdr3_nt: TGTGCCAGTAGTACACAGTCCCGGCCCAATCAGCCCCAGCATTTT
d_call: .
j_call: TRBJ1-5
v_call: TRBV19
clone_size: few

cdr3_aa: CASSLDSEGGYTF
cdr3_nt: TGTGCCAGCAGCTTGGACAGTGAGGGTGGCTACACCTTC
d_call: .
j_call: TRBJ1-2
v_call: TRBV7-9
clone_size: .

cdr3_aa: CASSLTGLSYEQYF
cdr3_nt: TGTGCCAGCTCACTCACCGGGTTATCCTACGAGCAGTACTTC
d_call: .
j_call: TRBJ2-7
v_call: TRBV18
clone_size: .

cdr3_aa: CASSQDSTSSPLHF
cdr3_nt: TGTGCCAGCAGTCAGGACAGTACGAGCTCACCCCTCCACTTT
d_call: .
j_call: TRBJ1-6
v_call: TRBV7-9
clone_size: .

cdr3_aa: CASSQENGETQYF
cdr3_nt: TGTGCCAGCAGCCAAGAAAACGGGGAGACCCAGTACTTC
d_call: .
j_call: TRBJ2-5
v_call: TRBV3-1/TRBV3-2
clone_size: .

cdr3_aa: CASSYRQGSYEQYF
cdr3_nt: TGTGCCAGCAGCTATCGACAGGGAAGCTACGAGCAGTACTTC
d_call: TRBD1
j_call: TRBJ2-7
v_call: TRBV7-9
clone_size: .

cdr3_aa: CASSQVLGANQETQYF
cdr3_nt: TGTGCCAGCAGCCAAGTTCTGGGGGCCAACCAAGAGACCCAGTACTTC
d_call: .
j_call: TRBJ2-5
v_call: TRBV4-2
clone_size: .

cdr3_aa: CASSRSPGVEQYF
cdr3_nt: TGTGCCAGCAGCCGCTCCCCGGGGGTCGAGCAGTACTTC
d_call: .
j_call: TRBJ2-7
v_call: TRBV6-6
clone_size: .

cdr3_aa: CATSRDRSGSYEQYF
cdr3_nt: TGTGCCACCAGCAGAGATCGGAGCGGGAGCTACGAGCAGTACTTC
d_call: TRBD2
j_call: TRBJ2-7
v_call: TRBV15
clone_size: .

cdr3_aa: CASSSLEGRGPGYEQYF
cdr3_nt: TGTGCCAGCAGCTCTCTAGAGGGCAGGGGGCCTGGGTACGAGCAGTACTTC
d_call: TRBD1
j_call: TRBJ2-7
v_call: TRBV13
clone_size: .

cdr3_aa: CASSLDGFRGHGYTF
cdr3_nt: TGTGCCAGCAGCTTAGATGGATTCAGGGGGCATGGCTACACCTTC
d_call: TRBD1
j_call: TRBJ1-2
v_call: TRBV7-9
clone_size: .